Following are 6 T cell receptor beta chains from one sample sequenced in a study of blood T cell repertoires in COVID-19 (dated by TCRdb to about 2020). Library generation was performed with the immunoSEQ multiplex PCR assay. The table comes from immuneACCESS by way of TCRdb, which keeps in-frame sequences with V and J called. Part of the clones is missing from these tables; in studies checked, under half for an unresolved V gene and the rest for unknown reasons. This sample comprises hundreds of thousands of clones, roughly 85% of them detected only once. Of the sample, 1.4% falls within the top ten clones. Input material: peripheral blood. The receptors come from a woman aged 25 to 39 with active or convalescent COVID-19.

The rearrangement uses TRBV6-6 and TRBJ1-1; D is possibly TRBD1 (6 bases). Germline CDR1 reads MNHNY; CDR2 reads SVGAGI (reference sequence). The CDR3 covers 15 residues. The V gene lost 6 bases and the J gene lost 4 bases, with 18 bases spanning the gap. For the CDR3, the DNA is TGTGCCAGCAGCTCTATTGACAGGTTTGGCACTGAAGCTTTCTTT. Protein product: CASSSIDRFGTEAFF.

This clone was seen only a few times. This chain uses TRBV10-2 with TRBJ1-2; 9 nucleotides match TRBD1. Trimming removed 3 bases from V and 6 bases from J; junction bases left unmatched: 2. Germline assignment: CDR1 WSHSY and CDR2 SAAADI. The CDR3 extends over 13 amino acids. The CDR3 DNA follows: TGCGCCAGCAGTGAAACAGGGGGCGATGGCTACACCTTC. Its protein product is CASSETGGDGYTF.

The CDR3 spells CASSLGSVFTGELFF. The CDR3 coding sequence is TGTGCCAGCAGCTTAGGCTCGGTGTTCACCGGGGAGCTGTTTTTT. The chain joins TRBV11-2 to TRBJ2-2; D gene unclear. CDR1 and CDR2 from the germline V gene are SGHAT and FQNNGV. This CDR3 is built from 15 residues. Trimming shortened V by 1 base and J by 4 bases, and 10 bases separated the two germline ends.

The chain's CDR3 is CASSIGPGTYEQYF. Written as DNA, the CDR3 is TGTGCCAGTAGTATAGGACCGGGAACCTACGAGCAGTACTTC. V usage is TRBV19 and J usage is TRBJ2-7; TRBD2 is a possible D gene (5 bases). The CDR3 runs 14 residues. The germline CDR1 and CDR2 sequences are LNHDA and SQIVND (reference sequence). V lost 1 base to trimming and J lost 2 bases, with 9 bases between them.

This clone was seen only a few times. This sample also contains other DNA sequences that code for the same CDR3. The gene calls are TRBV19 and TRBJ1-1; D uncertain. Trimming pared 2 bases from V and 2 bases from J, leaving 6 bases between. Germline CDR1 LNHDA, CDR2 SQIVND (reference sequence). The CDR3 has 13 amino acids. The CDR3 sequence is CASSISVNTEAFF. The CDR3 DNA follows: TGTGCCAGTAGTATATCTGTAAACACTGAAGCTTTCTTT.

The chain couples TRBV27 to TRBJ2-3, with a possible D match to TRBD1 (6 bases). V was clipped by 2 bases and J by 1 base, with 10 bases between them. The CDR3 loop spans 15 amino acids. The germline CDR1 and CDR2 sequences are MNHEY and SMNVEV (reference sequence). This chain's CDR3 is CASSLGTRGTDTQYF. The CDR3 DNA is TGTGCCAGCAGTTTAGGGACACGGGGCACAGATACGCAGTATTTT.